This TCR beta chain was profiled in a study of blood T cell repertoires in COVID-19. Study overall: Spain, Italy and the United States supplied samples that represented acute and convalescent COVID-19.

Germline CDR1 is SGHRS and CDR2 is YFSETQ. V trimming: 4 bases; J trimming: 1 base; junction bases outside the gene matches: 6. The CDR3 extends over 16 amino acids. This clone appeared a few times. TCRdb keeps only in-frame clones here, not all; method: immunoSEQ multiplex PCR. The data contain roughly 80,000 clones, 85% of them singletons. V and J are TRBV5-1 and TRBJ2-2, with 8 bases fitting TRBD2. The TCR sequence derives from a woman between 65 and 79 years old with acute or convalescent COVID-19. The source material was peripheral blood. DNA for the CDR3: TGCGCCAGCAGCCCGGGAAGCGGGGGGAACACCGGGGAGCTGTTTTTT. This translates into CASSPGSGGNTGELFF.